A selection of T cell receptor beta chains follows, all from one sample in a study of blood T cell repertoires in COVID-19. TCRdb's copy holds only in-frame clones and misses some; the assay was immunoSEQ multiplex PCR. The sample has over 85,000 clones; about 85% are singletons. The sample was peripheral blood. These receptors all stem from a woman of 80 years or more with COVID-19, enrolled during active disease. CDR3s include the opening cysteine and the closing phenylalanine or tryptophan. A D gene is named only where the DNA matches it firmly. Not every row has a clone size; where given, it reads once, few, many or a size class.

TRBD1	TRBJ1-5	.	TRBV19	TGTGCCAGTAGTGAACTACAGGGGCAGCCCCAGCATTTT	CASSELQGQPQHF
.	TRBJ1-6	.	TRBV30	TGTGCCTGTCCTTTCAGGGAAGGTGGCGGTTCACCCCTCCACTTT	CACPFREGGGSPLHF
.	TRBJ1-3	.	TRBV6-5	TGTGCCAGCAGTTTACAGGGTGGTGGAAACACCATATATTTT	CASSLQGGGNTIYF
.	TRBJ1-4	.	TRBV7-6	TGTGCCAGCAGCTTAGTTAGCGGCACTAATGAAAAACTGTTTTTT	CASSLVSGTNEKLFF
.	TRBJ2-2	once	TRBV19	TGTGCCAGTAGTATAACAGGGGAGCTGTTTTTT	CASSITGELFF
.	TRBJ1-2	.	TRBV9	TGTGCCAGCAGCGTAGATAGGGGCTATGGCTACACCTTC	CASSVDRGYGYTF
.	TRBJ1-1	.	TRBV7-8	TGTGCCAGCAGCTTATTATTCGACAACGGGGAGGCTTTCTTT	CASSLLFDNGEAFF
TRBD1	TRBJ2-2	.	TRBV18	TGTGCCAGCTCACCACGACAGGGGGCGCCGAACACCGGGGAGCTGTTTTTT	CASSPRQGAPNTGELFF
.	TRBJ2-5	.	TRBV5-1	TGCGCCAGCAGCTTCTGGGGGCGGGAGACCCAGTACTTC	CASSFWGRETQYF
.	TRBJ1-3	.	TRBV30	TGTGCCTGGACGGGGGGGCATTTTTCTGGAAACACCATATATTTT	CAWTGGHFSGNTIYF
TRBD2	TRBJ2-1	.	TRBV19	TGTGCCAGTAGCTCGGGACTAGCGGGAGGGAAATCCTACAATGAGCAGTTCTTC	CASSSGLAGGKSYNEQFF
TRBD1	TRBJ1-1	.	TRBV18	TGTGCCAGCTCACCGCGACAGGGGATGGACACTGAAGCTTTCTTT	CASSPRQGMDTEAFF
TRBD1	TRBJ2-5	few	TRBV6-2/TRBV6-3	TGTGCCAGCAGTGAGGGACAGGGGATGGAGACCCAGTACTTC	CASSEGQGMETQYF
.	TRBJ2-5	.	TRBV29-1	TGCAGCGTTGATGGGCACACGCAAGAGACCCAGTACTTC	CSVDGHTQETQYF
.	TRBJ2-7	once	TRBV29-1	TGCAGCGCTCAAGGCCAGGGAACCTACGAGCAGTACTTC	CSAQGQGTYEQYF
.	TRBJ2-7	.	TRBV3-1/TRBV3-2	TGTGCCAGCAGCCAGGCGGCAGGGTCACACGAGCAGTACTTC	CASSQAAGSHEQYF
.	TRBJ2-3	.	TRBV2	TGTGCCAGCAGTGATTGGCGGATTAGCACAGATACGCAGTATTTT	CASSDWRISTDTQYF
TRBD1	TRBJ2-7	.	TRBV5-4	TGTGCCAGCAGCCAGGGACAGGGGGGCGAGCAGTACTTC	CASSQGQGGEQYF
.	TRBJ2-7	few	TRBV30	TGTGCCTGGGGAGGACAATTCTACGAGCAGTACTTC	CAWGGQFYEQYF
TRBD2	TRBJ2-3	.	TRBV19	TGTGCCAGTAGCCGTACTTCTAGCGGGGGACCCACAGATACGCAGTATTTT	CASSRTSSGGPTDTQYF
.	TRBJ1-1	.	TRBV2	TGTGCCAGCAGTGAAGCGGGGGGGACTGAAGCTTTCTTT	CASSEAGGTEAFF
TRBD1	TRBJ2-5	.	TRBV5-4	TGTGCCAGCAGCTCGGGACAGTTTCAAGAGACCCAGTACTTC	CASSSGQFQETQYF
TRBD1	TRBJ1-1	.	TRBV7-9	TGTGCCAGCAGCTTACGTACAGGGGGCAACACTGAAGCTTTCTTT	CASSLRTGGNTEAFF
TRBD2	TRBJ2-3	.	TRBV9	TGTGCCAGCAGCGCCGGGACTAGTGATTCCACAGATACGCAGTATTTT	CASSAGTSDSTDTQYF
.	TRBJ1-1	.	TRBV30	TGTGCCTGGAGTGGACAGGCGAACACTGAAGCTTTCTTT	CAWSGQANTEAFF
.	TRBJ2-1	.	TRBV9	TGTGCCAGCAGCGTAGCCGTCGACAGGCTTTACAATGAGCAGTTCTTC	CASSVAVDRLYNEQFF
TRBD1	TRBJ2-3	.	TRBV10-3	TGTGCCACAGGACAGGGCACCACAGATACGCAGTATTTT	CATGQGTTDTQYF
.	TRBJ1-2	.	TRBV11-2	TGTGCCAGCAGCTTAGACCGGACAGATAACTATGGCTACACCTTC	CASSLDRTDNYGYTF
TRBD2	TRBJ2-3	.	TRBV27	TGTGCCAGCAGGGCCGGGACTAGCCCGCGGGATACGCAGTATTTT	CASRAGTSPRDTQYF
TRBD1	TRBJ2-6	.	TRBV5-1	TGCGCCAGCAGCTTCAGGACAGGGTCTACTGGGGCCAACGTCCTGACTTTC	CASSFRTGSTGANVLTF
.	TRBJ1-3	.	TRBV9	TGTGCCAGCAGCGTGACTGCCCTCGGAAACACCATATATTTT	CASSVTALGNTIYF
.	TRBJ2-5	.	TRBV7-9	TGTGCCAGCAGCTGGACAGCTCAAGAGACCCAGTACTTC	CASSWTAQETQYF
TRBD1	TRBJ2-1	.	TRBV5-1	TGCGCCAGCAGCTTTCAGGGACAGGTTGGCAATGAGCAGTTCTTC	CASSFQGQVGNEQFF
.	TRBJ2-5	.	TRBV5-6	TGTGCCAGCAGCAGTCCCTCCCCGGGGCAAGAGACCCAGTACTTC	CASSSPSPGQETQYF
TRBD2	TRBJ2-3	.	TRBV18	TGTGCCAGCTCACTGTCCCCACTAGCGGGGGGTGATGATACGCAGTATTTT	CASSLSPLAGGDDTQYF
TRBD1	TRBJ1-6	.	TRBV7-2	TGTGCCAGCAGCTTAGGGGACAGGGAGAGGCATTCACCCCTCCACTTT	CASSLGDRERHSPLHF
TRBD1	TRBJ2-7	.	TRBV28	TGTGCCAGCCTAGACCTGGACAGGCCCTACGAGCAGTACTTC	CASLDLDRPYEQYF
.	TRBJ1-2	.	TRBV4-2	TGTGCCAGCAGCCCCACGGGGGGGGGTAACTATGGCTACACCTTC	CASSPTGGGNYGYTF
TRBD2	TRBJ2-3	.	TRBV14	TGTGCCAGCAGCCAAAGGCAGCGGGGTTTGATAGATACGCAGTATTTT	CASSQRQRGLIDTQYF
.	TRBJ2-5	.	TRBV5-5	TGTGCCAGCAGCTTGCTTGGACAGACACAAGAGACCCAGTACTTC	CASSLLGQTQETQYF
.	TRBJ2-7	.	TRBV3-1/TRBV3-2	TGTGCCAGCAGCCTCCTAGGGGGGGGCTGGGGCTCCGAGCAGTACTTC	CASSLLGGGWGSEQYF
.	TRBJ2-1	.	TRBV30	TGTGCCTGGTCAACCCTACGCCGCGCTTACAATGAGCAGTTCTTC	CAWSTLRRAYNEQFF
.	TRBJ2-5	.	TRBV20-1	TGCAGTGCTAGTTTGGCCTCAGGGCCACAAGAGACCCAGTACTTC	CSASLASGPQETQYF
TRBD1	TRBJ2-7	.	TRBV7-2	TGTGCCAGCAGCTCAAGCCCAGGGGGCGGGTACGAGCAGTACTTC	CASSSSPGGGYEQYF
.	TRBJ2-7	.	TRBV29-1	TGCAGCGTTGCGGGGGGCCCGTACGAGCAGTACTTC	CSVAGGPYEQYF
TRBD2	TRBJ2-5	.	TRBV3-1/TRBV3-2	TGTGCCAGCAGCCAAGGGAGTAGTAGCGGGGAAGAGACCCAGTACTTC	CASSQGSSSGEETQYF
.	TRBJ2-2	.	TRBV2	TGTGCCAGTCGATTACTCAGGGAAACCGGGGAGCTGTTTTTT	CASRLLRETGELFF
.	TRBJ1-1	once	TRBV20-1	TGCAGTGCTAGTCCGACGGGGGTCGCAGCTTTCTTT	CSASPTGVAAFF
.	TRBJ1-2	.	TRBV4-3	TGCGCCAGCAGCCAAGACGGACAGAACTATGGCTACACCTTC	CASSQDGQNYGYTF
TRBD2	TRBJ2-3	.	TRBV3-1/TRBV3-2	TGTGCCAGCAGCCAAGGAGCGCGGCTAGCGGGGGCGACAGATACGCAGTATTTT	CASSQGARLAGATDTQYF
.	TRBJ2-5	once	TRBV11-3	TGTGCCAGCAGCCCAGCAGTGACTGTGATAGAGACCCAGTACTTC	CASSPAVTVIETQYF
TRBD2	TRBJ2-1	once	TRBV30	TGTGCCTGGACCAGCCCCAGCGGGAGTAAGTACAATGAGCAGTTCTTC	CAWTSPSGSKYNEQFF
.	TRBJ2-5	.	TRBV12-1	TGTGCCAGCAGCACTGACAGGGGGCGCGGGACAGAGACCCAGTACTTC	CASSTDRGRGTETQYF
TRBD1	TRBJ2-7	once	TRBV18	TGTGTCAGCTCCCCCGGGACAGCCCTCTACGAGCAGTACTTC	CVSSPGTALYEQYF
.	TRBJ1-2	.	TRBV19	TGTGCCAGTAGTATGCCGGAGGGTGGCTACACCTTC	CASSMPEGGYTF
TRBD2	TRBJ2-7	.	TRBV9	TGTGCCAGCAGCGGCGGGGGTAGCGGGGGACACGAGCAGTACTTC	CASSGGGSGGHEQYF
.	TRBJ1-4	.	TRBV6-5	TGTGCCAGCACGGCCGGGAATGAAAAACTGTTTTTT	CASTAGNEKLFF
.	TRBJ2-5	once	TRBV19	TGTGCCAGTCGATGGCGGGGACAAGAGACCCAGTACTTC	CASRWRGQETQYF
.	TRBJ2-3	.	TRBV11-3	TGTGCCAGCAGCCACCGCGGCAGCACAGATACGCAGTATTTT	CASSHRGSTDTQYF